These T cell receptor beta chains were read from a single sample in a study of cytomegalovirus exposure and HLA in healthy donors. TCRdb's table, derived via immunoSEQ multiplex PCR, lists solely in-frame clones and lacks some. The data contain 200,000 or so clones, 82% of them singletons. Sequenced material: PBMCs. Receptor source: a woman under 30 in good health and CMV-seronegative. The CDR3 runs from the conserved cysteine through the conserved F or W. The D gene is left open where the match is weak. Rows may omit the clone size; those that give it use once, few, many or a size class.

j_call: TRBJ2-1; clone_size: NA; v_call: TRBV7-2; d_call: NA; cdr3_aa: CASSYGQPNEQFF; cdr3_nt: TGTGCCAGCAGTTACGGACAGCCCAATGAGCAGTTCTTC
j_call: TRBJ1-4; clone_size: NA; v_call: TRBV11-2; d_call: NA; cdr3_aa: CASRTQDSNNEKLFF; cdr3_nt: TGTGCCAGCAGAACTCAGGACAGCAATAATGAAAAACTGTTTTTT
j_call: TRBJ1-4; clone_size: once; v_call: TRBV11-2; d_call: NA; cdr3_aa: CASSPQGNANEKLFF; cdr3_nt: TGTGCCAGCAGCCCGCAGGGGAATGCTAATGAAAAACTGTTTTTT
j_call: TRBJ1-5; clone_size: NA; v_call: TRBV30; d_call: NA; cdr3_aa: CAWSRDGGSNQPQHF; cdr3_nt: TGTGCCTGGAGCCGGGACGGGGGTAGCAATCAGCCCCAGCATTTT
j_call: TRBJ2-1; clone_size: NA; v_call: TRBV5-4; d_call: NA; cdr3_aa: CASRPRGAAVDEQFF; cdr3_nt: TGTGCCAGCAGACCCCGGGGGGCAGCCGTCGATGAGCAGTTCTTC
j_call: TRBJ1-5; clone_size: NA; v_call: TRBV25-1; d_call: NA; cdr3_aa: CASSDPGGNQPQHF; cdr3_nt: TGTGCCAGCAGTGACCCAGGTGGCAATCAGCCCCAGCATTTT
j_call: TRBJ2-5; clone_size: NA; v_call: TRBV6-1; d_call: NA; cdr3_aa: CASSERDTRVGETQYF; cdr3_nt: TGTGCCAGCAGTGAAAGGGACACCAGGGTTGGAGAGACCCAGTACTTC
j_call: TRBJ2-5; clone_size: NA; v_call: TRBV7-7; d_call: NA; cdr3_aa: CASSDNWGPETQYF; cdr3_nt: TGTGCCAGCAGTGACAACTGGGGCCCAGAGACCCAGTACTTC
j_call: TRBJ2-2; clone_size: NA; v_call: TRBV28; d_call: NA; cdr3_aa: CASSSPGERTTGELFF; cdr3_nt: TGTGCCAGCAGTTCCCCCGGCGAGCGGACCACCGGGGAGCTGTTTTTT
j_call: TRBJ2-4; clone_size: NA; v_call: TRBV6-5; d_call: NA; cdr3_aa: CASSYSSRDIQYF; cdr3_nt: TGTGCCAGCAGTTACTCGTCCAGGGACATTCAGTACTTC
j_call: TRBJ2-5; clone_size: NA; v_call: TRBV28; d_call: NA; cdr3_aa: CASKVGGQETQYF; cdr3_nt: TGTGCCAGCAAGGTCGGCGGACAAGAGACCCAGTACTTC
j_call: TRBJ2-7; clone_size: NA; v_call: TRBV10-2; d_call: NA; cdr3_aa: CASSEVQGTTYEQYF; cdr3_nt: TGCGCCAGCAGTGAAGTCCAGGGGACGACCTACGAGCAGTACTTC
j_call: TRBJ2-1; clone_size: once; v_call: TRBV19; d_call: TRBD2; cdr3_aa: CASSLSGGNYNEQFF; cdr3_nt: TGTGCCAGTAGCCTTAGCGGGGGGAACTACAATGAGCAGTTCTTC
j_call: TRBJ2-1; clone_size: once; v_call: TRBV14; d_call: NA; cdr3_aa: CASSYSYNEQFF; cdr3_nt: TGTGCCAGCTCCTACTCCTACAATGAGCAGTTCTTC
j_call: TRBJ1-2; clone_size: NA; v_call: TRBV5-6; d_call: TRBD1; cdr3_aa: CASSLGAAGGYGYTF; cdr3_nt: TGTGCCAGCAGCTTGGGCGCGGCAGGGGGCTATGGCTACACCTTC
j_call: TRBJ2-5; clone_size: NA; v_call: TRBV7-2; d_call: NA; cdr3_aa: CASSLATGAQETQYF; cdr3_nt: TGTGCCAGCAGCTTAGCGACAGGAGCTCAAGAGACCCAGTACTTC
j_call: TRBJ2-3; clone_size: NA; v_call: TRBV6-5; d_call: NA; cdr3_aa: CASSYSIAMVDTQYF; cdr3_nt: TGTGCCAGCAGTTACTCGATCGCGATGGTAGATACGCAGTATTTT
j_call: TRBJ1-1; clone_size: NA; v_call: TRBV28; d_call: TRBD1; cdr3_aa: CASIFDRVDTEAFF; cdr3_nt: TGTGCCAGCATTTTTGACAGGGTCGACACTGAAGCTTTCTTT
j_call: TRBJ2-7; clone_size: NA; v_call: TRBV4-1; d_call: TRBD1; cdr3_aa: CTSSPGQGSYEQYF; cdr3_nt: TGCACCAGCAGCCCGGGACAGGGGTCCTACGAGCAGTACTTC
j_call: TRBJ2-3; clone_size: NA; v_call: TRBV5-1; d_call: TRBD2; cdr3_aa: CASSRVRGGGRTDTQYF; cdr3_nt: TGCGCCAGCAGCAGGGTGCGGGGGGGCGGGAGGACAGATACGCAGTATTTT
j_call: TRBJ2-2; clone_size: NA; v_call: TRBV5-1; d_call: TRBD2; cdr3_aa: CASSLLAGETGELFF; cdr3_nt: TGCGCCAGCAGCCTGCTAGCGGGAGAAACCGGGGAGCTGTTTTTT